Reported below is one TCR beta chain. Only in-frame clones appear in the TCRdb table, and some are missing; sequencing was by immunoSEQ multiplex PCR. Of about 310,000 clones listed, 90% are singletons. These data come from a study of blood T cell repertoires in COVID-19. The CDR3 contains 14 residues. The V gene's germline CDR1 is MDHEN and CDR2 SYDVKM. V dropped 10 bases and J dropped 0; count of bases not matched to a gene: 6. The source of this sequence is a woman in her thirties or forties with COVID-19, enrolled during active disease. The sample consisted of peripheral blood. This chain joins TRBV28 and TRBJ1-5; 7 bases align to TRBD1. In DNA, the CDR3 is TGTGCCACAGACAGGGACTTTAGCAATCAGCCCCAGCATTTT. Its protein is CATDRDFSNQPQHF. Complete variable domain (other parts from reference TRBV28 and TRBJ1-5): DVKVTQSSRYLVKRTGEKVFLECVQDMDHENMFWYRQDPGLGLRLIYFSYDVKMKEKGDIPEGYSVSREKKERFSLILESASTNQTSMYLCATDRDFSNQPQHFGDGTRLSIL.